The sequence of this T cell receptor (beta chain) was determined in a study of shared clonotypes between healthy human individuals. Naive CD8 populations comprised CD45RO-negative cells positively selected for CCR7, excluding terminally differentiated effector memory CD45RA+ cells. The ends were cut back, 8 bases at V and 1 base at J, with 9 bases in the middle. This CDR3 has 12 residues. The germline CDR1 and CDR2 sequences are ENHRY and SYGVKD. Replicate PCRs from sorted subsets contained 200 ng DNA, which is 29,000 or so T cell genomes. TCRdb's table, derived via immunoSEQ multiplex PCR, lists solely in-frame clones and lacks some. The table shows about 2.1 million clones, with 93% occurring only once. Comment on this clone: Its specificity is unknown.

Study-level points and caveats: The small donor group covered limited genetic and exposure diversity. Investigators collected only blood, and repertoires in tissues likely differ. Some clonotypes were shared by all four sorted-subset donors, while others were not shared. The non-shared ones had lower generation probabilities than the shared ones.

This sequence originates from a young man in good health. Some clones in this sample may be carry-over from other donors' samples. This chain links TRBV10-3 with TRBJ2-7, with D unresolved. Sequenced material: naive CD8+ T cells from PBMCs. CDR3 residues: CAIWEGSYEQYF. In DNA, the CDR3 is TGTGCCATCTGGGAAGGGTCCTACGAGCAGTACTTC.